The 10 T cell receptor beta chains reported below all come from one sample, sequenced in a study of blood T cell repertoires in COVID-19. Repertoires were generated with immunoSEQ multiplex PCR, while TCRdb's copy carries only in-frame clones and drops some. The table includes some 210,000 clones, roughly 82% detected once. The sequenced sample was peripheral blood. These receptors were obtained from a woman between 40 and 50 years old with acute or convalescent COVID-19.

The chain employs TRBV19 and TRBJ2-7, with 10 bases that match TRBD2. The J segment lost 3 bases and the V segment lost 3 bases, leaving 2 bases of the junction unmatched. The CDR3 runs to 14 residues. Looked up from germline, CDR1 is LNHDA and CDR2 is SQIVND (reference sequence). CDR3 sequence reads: CASSIIAGGYEQYF. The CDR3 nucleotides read TGTGCCAGTAGTATCATAGCGGGGGGCTACGAGCAGTACTTC.

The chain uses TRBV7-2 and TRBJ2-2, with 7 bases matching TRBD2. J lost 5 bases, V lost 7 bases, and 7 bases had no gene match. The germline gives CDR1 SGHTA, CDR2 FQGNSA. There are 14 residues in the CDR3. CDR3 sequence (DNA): TGTGCCAGCAATGAGGTGGGGGGGACCGGGGAGCTGTTTTTT. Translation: CASNEVGGTGELFF.

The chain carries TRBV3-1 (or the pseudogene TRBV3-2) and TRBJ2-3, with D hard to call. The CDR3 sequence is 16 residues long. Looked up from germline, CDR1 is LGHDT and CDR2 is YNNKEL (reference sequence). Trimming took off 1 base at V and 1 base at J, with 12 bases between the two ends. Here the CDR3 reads CASSQVASSGTDTQYF. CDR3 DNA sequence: TGTGCCAGCAGCCAAGTGGCTAGTTCTGGCACAGATACGCAGTATTTT.

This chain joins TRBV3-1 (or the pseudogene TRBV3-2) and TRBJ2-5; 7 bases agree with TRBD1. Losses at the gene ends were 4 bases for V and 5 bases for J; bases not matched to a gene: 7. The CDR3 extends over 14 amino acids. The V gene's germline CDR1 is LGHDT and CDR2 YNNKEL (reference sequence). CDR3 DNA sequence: TGTGCCAGCAGCCCGATGACAGGGCGCGAGACCCAGTACTTC. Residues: CASSPMTGRETQYF.

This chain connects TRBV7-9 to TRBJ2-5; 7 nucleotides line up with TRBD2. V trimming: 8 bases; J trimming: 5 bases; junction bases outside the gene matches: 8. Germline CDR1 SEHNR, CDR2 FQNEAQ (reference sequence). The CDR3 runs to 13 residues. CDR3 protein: CASGPLGGETQYF. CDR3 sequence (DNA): TGTGCCAGCGGGCCGCTGGGGGGGGAGACCCAGTACTTC.

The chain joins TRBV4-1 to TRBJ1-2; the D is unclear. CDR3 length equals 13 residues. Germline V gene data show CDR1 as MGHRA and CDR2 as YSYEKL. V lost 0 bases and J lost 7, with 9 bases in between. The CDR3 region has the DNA TGCGCCAGCAGCCAAGATTCTCCCCGTGGCTACACCTTC. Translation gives CASSQDSPRGYTF.

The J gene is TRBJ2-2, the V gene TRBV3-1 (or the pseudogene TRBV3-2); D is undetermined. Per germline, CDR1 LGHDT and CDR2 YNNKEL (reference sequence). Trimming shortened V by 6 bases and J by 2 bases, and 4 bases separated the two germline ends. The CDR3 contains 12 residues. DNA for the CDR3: TGTGCCAGCAGACTCAACACCGGGGAGCTGTTTTTT. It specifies CASRLNTGELFF.

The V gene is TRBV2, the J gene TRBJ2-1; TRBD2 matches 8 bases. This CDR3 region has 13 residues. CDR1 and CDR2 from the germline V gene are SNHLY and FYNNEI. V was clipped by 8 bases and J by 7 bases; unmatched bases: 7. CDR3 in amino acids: CASGLADGNEQFF. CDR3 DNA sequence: TGTGCCAGCGGACTAGCCGATGGGAATGAGCAGTTCTTC.

CDR3 bases: TGTGCCAGCTCACGAGGACAGGGAGCCGCGAGCAATCAGCCCCAGCATTTT. The encoded protein is CASSRGQGAASNQPQHF. This sequence joins TRBV18 and TRBJ1-5, with 8 bases identical to TRBD1. The trim removed 4 bases at V and 1 base at J, leaving 9 bases unmatched. This CDR3 has 17 amino acids. The germline gives CDR1 KGHSH, CDR2 LQKENI.

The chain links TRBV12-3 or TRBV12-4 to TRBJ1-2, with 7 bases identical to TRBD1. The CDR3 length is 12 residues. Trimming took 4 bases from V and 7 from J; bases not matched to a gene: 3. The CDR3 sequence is CASSSPGGGYTF. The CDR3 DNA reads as TGTGCCAGCAGTTCACCAGGGGGTGGCTACACCTTC.